This T cell receptor (beta chain) was recorded in a study of somatic mutations in cytotoxic T cells in rheumatoid arthritis. The CDR3 consists of 12 residues. From germline, CDR1 is SGHNT and CDR2 YYREEE (reference sequence). Between the trimmed V and J ends, which lost 1 base and 10 bases, there was a span of 10 bases. Methods used by the authors: Published virus-specific TCRB sequences were rarely matched by patient CD8+ clones larger than 1%. Repertoires were generated with immunoSEQ multiplex PCR, while TCRdb's copy carries only in-frame clones and drops some. The V and J calls and clone size come from that table; D and trimming were worked out from the DNA. The data contain just under 30,000 clones, around 86% of them singletons.

The receptor's source is an adult with rheumatoid arthritis. The sequencing sample was made of CD8+ T cells sorted from blood. This chain joins TRBV5-4 and TRBJ2-3, with D possibly TRBD1 on 5 matching bases. CDR3 protein: CASSLRGTAQYF. Written as DNA, the CDR3 is TGTGCCAGCAGCTTGAGGGGCACCGCGCAGTATTTT.